Ten or more counts support the clone carrying this TCR beta chain. Unique molecular identifiers featured in how the TCRbeta library was prepared. TCRdb re-derived calls from the PCR reads in MiXCR, one entry per CDR3 protein. The sample has roughly 100,000 distinct CDR3 sequences; about 8% are singletons. Trimming pared 4 bases from V and 1 base from J, leaving 11 bases between. Germline CDR1 SGHDT, CDR2 YYEEEE. The CDR3 has 14 amino acids. This entry comes from a study of T-cell reconstitution after alpha-beta-depleted transplantation in children. This receptor was taken from a human donor who donated a stem cell graft to a child with congenital amegakaryocytic thrombocytopenia. The sequenced sample was PBMCs from the stem cell graft donor, obtained from the stem cell graft. V usage is TRBV5-6 and J usage is TRBJ2-5, with D perhaps matching TRBD2 (6 bases). CDR3 sequence: CASSNRGFQETQYF. The CDR3, as DNA: TGTGCCAGCAGCAATCGGGGGTTCCAAGAGACCCAGTACTTC.